These 8 T cell receptor beta chains share one sample of origin, sequenced in a study of vaccination and CD4 T cells after COVID-19. Their target antigens are unknown. Oncomine TCR Beta short-read sequencing was applied to DNA from cultured CD4+ T cells. TCRdb re-called the PCR reads with MiXCR, one entry per CDR3 protein. The sample lists about 21,000 distinct CDR3 sequences, 40% to 50% occurring once. Time point meaning: late sampling 161 to 241 days after vaccination in a few convalescent patients. Noted treatment: roughly nine-day PBMC culture with coronavirus spike peptide pools or control peptides (ViraFEST assay). Sample: CD4+ T cells from blood, cultured in vitro, taken about 7 months after SARS-CoV-2 vaccination. The receptors were sampled from a human donor who had recovered from COVID-19.

This rearrangement joins TRBV28 to TRBJ1-2; D uncertain. The CDR3 covers 17 residues. The V end lost 1 base, the J end lost 8 bases, and 23 bases lay between the germline ends. CDR1 and CDR2 (germline): MDHEN, SYDVKM. CDR3 in DNA: TGTGCCAGCAGTTTATTAACCCGCCAGGATTTACAAGACGGCTACACCTTC. This gives the protein CASSLLTRQDLQDGYTF.

This clonotype has a handful of counts. The gene calls are TRBV20-1 and TRBJ2-3; D uncertain. This CDR3 is 14 amino acids long. The V gene lost 3 bases and the J gene lost 0 bases, with 10 bases spanning the gap. Germline CDR1 DFQATT, CDR2 SNEGSKA (reference sequence). The CDR3 DNA is TGCAGTGCTAGCTTAACCGCTAGCACAGATACGCAGTATTTT. The encoded protein is CSASLTASTDTQYF.

This chain links TRBV7-2 with TRBJ2-4, with unresolved D. CDR3 length: 12 residues. Germline CDR1 reads SGHTA; CDR2 reads FQGNSA. V lost 1 base, J lost 11 bases, and 9 bases lay in between. CDR3 loop: CASSLESGVQYF. In DNA, the CDR3 is TGTGCCAGCAGCTTAGAATCTGGAGTTCAGTACTTC.

The V and J genes are TRBV19 and TRBJ2-1; 8 nucleotides agree with TRBD2. V dropped 5 bases and J dropped 7; count of bases not matched to a gene: 10. Germline V CDR1 and CDR2: LNHDA, SQIVND (reference sequence). The CDR3 has 15 residues. The CDR3 DNA sequence: TGTGCCAGTAGTGCGAGCGGGAGAGGGGGTAATGAGCAGTTCTTC. Translation: CASSASGRGGNEQFF.

This clonotype occurred a few times. This sequence joins TRBV10-3 and TRBJ2-5; TRBD2 agrees at 8 bases. This CDR3 comprises 18 residues. The V gene's germline CDR1 is ENHRY and CDR2 SYGVKD. With V trimmed by 9 bases and J by 5 bases, 23 bases remained unmatched. The CDR3 sequence: CAIGERGRFGSGIETQYF. CDR3 coding DNA: TGTGCCATTGGCGAGAGGGGGAGGTTTGGTAGCGGGATCGAGACCCAGTACTTC.

This clonotype was counted between two and nine times. The rearrangement links TRBV27 to TRBJ1-5; D remains unclear. The V end was cut by 4 bases, the J end by 8 bases, with 9 bases between. Germline assignment: CDR1 MNHEY and CDR2 SMNVEV (reference sequence). This CDR3 has 12 residues. The CDR3 DNA follows: TGTGCCAGCAGTTCCTCCGACGAGCCCCAGCATTTT. As protein: CASSSSDEPQHF.

This chain connects TRBV20-1 to TRBJ2-1; 9 positions match TRBD2. Germline V lookup: CDR1 DFQATT, CDR2 SNEGSKA (reference sequence). The V segment lost 1 base and the J segment 3 bases; nucleotides outside the gene matches: 4. The CDR3 has 15 amino acids. The CDR3 region has the DNA TGCAGTGCTAGAGTAGCGGGGGCCTACTACAATGAGCAGTTCTTC. It is translated as CSARVAGAYYNEQFF.

The chain uses TRBV5-8 and TRBJ1-2; possible D gene TRBD1, 6 bases. Germline-derived CDR1 and CDR2 are SGHTS and YDEGEE. This CDR3 has 14 residues. Trimming removed 0 bases from V and 4 bases from J, with 10 bases in between. CDR3 sequence: CASSLGQGPYGYTF. The CDR3 DNA is TGTGCCAGCAGCTTGGGGCAGGGGCCCTATGGCTACACCTTC.